Shown below are 27 T cell receptor beta chains from a single sample sequenced in a study of cytomegalovirus exposure and HLA in healthy donors. The primer mix had 60 Vbeta and 13 Jbeta primers. TCRdb's table, derived via immunoSEQ multiplex PCR, lists solely in-frame clones and lacks some. The data hold tens of thousands of clones, with around 85% observed a single time. The sequenced sample consisted of PBMCs. Every receptor here comes from a man aged 25-45 years in good health and CMV-seronegative.

This clone occurred a few times. The chain has TRBV28 and TRBJ1-4, with 10 bases identical to TRBD1. Losses at the gene ends were 4 bases for V and 6 bases for J; bases not matched to a gene: 8. The CDR3 has 16 amino acids. The germline CDR1 and CDR2 sequences are MDHEN and SYDVKM. In nucleotides, the CDR3 is TGTGCCAGCAGTTCGGGACAGGGGTTACGGGATGAAAAACTGTTTTTT. As protein: CASSSGQGLRDEKLFF.

A single count supports this clone. Relative to the germline gene, one junction end is altered; a read error may explain this. The V call is TRBV7-9, the J call TRBJ1-1, with D tentatively TRBD1 (5 bases). The CDR3 sequence is 14 residues long. CDR1 is SEHNR, CDR2 FQNEAQ, per germline (reference sequence). In nucleotides, the CDR3 is TGTGCCAGCAGCTTAGTTGGAGAGACAGCTTCGATCACCTTT. As protein: CASSLVGETASITF.

The V gene is TRBV6-6, the J gene TRBJ2-5; 8 bases are shared with TRBD1. Germline assignment: CDR1 MNHNY and CDR2 SVGAGI (reference sequence). V lost 6 bases to trimming and J lost 2 bases; unmatched junction nucleotides: 11. This CDR3 is 16 amino acids long. CDR3 residues: CASSPKRQGAQETQYF. In DNA, the CDR3 is TGTGCCAGCAGCCCTAAACGGCAGGGGGCACAAGAGACCCAGTACTTC.

Concerning this clone: Other DNA sequences of this sample code for an identical CDR3. This chain links TRBV5-4 with TRBJ2-7; the match to TRBD2 covers 11 bases. The V segment lost 4 bases and the J segment 4 bases; nucleotides outside the gene matches: 7. From germline, CDR1 is SGHNT and CDR2 YYREEE (reference sequence). This CDR3 is built from 15 residues. The DNA of the CDR3 is TGTGCCAGCAGCCCCGGGACTAGCGGACCTTACGAGCAGTACTTC. Amino acids: CASSPGTSGPYEQYF.

This clone was picked up one time. The V call is TRBV14, the J call TRBJ1-2; TRBD1 aligns across 7 bases. J lost 4 bases, V lost 3 bases, and 2 bases had no gene match. The CDR3 is 13 amino acids. Germline CDR1 is SGHDN and CDR2 is FVKESK. Written as DNA, the CDR3 is TGTGCCAGCAGCCATGGGACAGCCTATGGCTACACCTTC. The encoded protein is CASSHGTAYGYTF. Supplemented by reference TRBV14 and TRBJ1-2, the full variable domain reads EAGVTQFPSHSVIEKGQTVTLRCDPISGHDNLYWYRRVMGKEIKFLLHFVKESKQDESGMPNNRFLAERTGGTYSTLKVQPAELEDSGVYFCASSHGTAYGYTFGSGTRLTVV.

The CDR3 DNA sequence: TGTGCCAGCAGTCTACCCCGAGGGGGCGCCTATGGCTACACCTTC. This encodes CASSLPRGGAYGYTF. The V and J genes are TRBV28 and TRBJ1-2, with TRBD1 identical over 7 bases. From germline, CDR1 is MDHEN and CDR2 SYDVKM. The CDR3 has 15 amino acids. V gave up 5 bases and J gave up 4 bases; unmatched junction bases: 10.

The chain employs TRBV6-5 and TRBJ1-1; D is uncertain. CDR3 size: 14 residues. Germline V gives CDR1 MNHEY, CDR2 SVGAGI. With 9 bases removed from V and 1 base from J, the gap between germline ends came to 15 bases. The CDR3 DNA is TGTGCCAGTCATAACAGTATTTCGAACACTGAAGCTTTCTTT. Its translation: CASHNSISNTEAFF.

The chain combines TRBV5-6 with TRBJ2-1, with D perhaps matching TRBD1 (5 bases). This CDR3 has 14 residues. Trimming took 3 bases from V and 4 from J, leaving 11 bases between them. CDR1 SGHDT and CDR2 YYEEEE come from the germline V gene. In DNA form, the CDR3 reads TGTGCCAGCAGCTCGACAGCCTTATACAATGAGCAGTTCTTC. It is translated as CASSSTALYNEQFF.

The table lists this clone with a count of one. CDR3 residues: CASSYYSPRGPETQYF. The DNA for the CDR3 is TGTGCCAGCAGCTATTACTCCCCGCGGGGGCCAGAGACCCAGTACTTC. This chain connects TRBV27 to TRBJ2-5, with a possible D match to TRBD2 (7 bases). V lost 6 bases, J lost 4 bases, and 21 bases lay in between. The CDR3 runs to 16 residues. Per germline, CDR1 MNHEY and CDR2 SMNVEV (reference sequence).

This clone was counted only a few times. The V gene is TRBV19, the J gene TRBJ2-6, with D possibly being TRBD2 (5 bases). The CDR3 covers 17 residues. Trimming cost V 2 bases and J 0 bases, with 11 bases left between them. Germline CDR1 and CDR2: LNHDA and SQIVND (reference sequence). This CDR3 is CASSIPGMTSGANVLTF. DNA of the CDR3: TGTGCCAGTAGTATACCGGGAATGACCTCTGGGGCCAACGTCCTGACTTTC.

V usage is TRBV7-9 and J usage is TRBJ2-7; TRBD1 aligns across 7 bases. The CDR3 covers 15 residues. Germline V lookup: CDR1 SEHNR, CDR2 FQNEAQ (reference sequence). Losses at the gene ends were 1 base for V and 2 bases for J; bases not matched to a gene: 5. The CDR3 reads CASSLVSRGTYEQYF. The DNA for the CDR3 is TGTGCCAGCAGCTTAGTCTCCAGGGGGACCTACGAGCAGTACTTC.

The chain links TRBV2 to TRBJ1-1; D unresolved. Trimming removed 4 bases from V and 2 bases from J, with 11 bases in between. The CDR3 totals 14 residues. CDR1 is SNHLY, CDR2 FYNNEI, per germline. The CDR3 DNA is TGTGCCAGCAGTGGTGTCACACCAAACACTGAAGCTTTCTTT. As protein: CASSGVTPNTEAFF.

The chain carries TRBV18 and TRBJ2-5; TRBD1 might be the D (6 bases). The germline CDR1 and CDR2 sequences are KGHSH and LQKENI. V lost 3 bases, J lost 4 bases, and 9 bases lay in between. The CDR3 covers 13 residues. The CDR3 nucleotides read TGTGCCAGCTCACCCACGACAGGAGAGACCCAGTACTTC. It codes for CASSPTTGETQYF.

This chain joins TRBV28 and TRBJ1-1, with D tentatively TRBD1 (5 bases). Germline V gives CDR1 MDHEN, CDR2 SYDVKM. This CDR3 is built from 14 residues. The V end was cut by 3 bases, the J end by 5 bases, with 13 bases between. CDR3 sequence (DNA): TGTGCCAGCAGTTTGGGGGGAGAAGGGACTGAAGCTTTCTTT. It is translated as CASSLGGEGTEAFF.

The sample holds a few counts of this clone. The chain is built from TRBV2 and TRBJ1-2; D unclear. Germline CDR1 SNHLY, CDR2 FYNNEI. The CDR3 consists of 12 residues. Trimming stripped 6 bases from V and 3 bases from J, with 8 bases between. The CDR3 protein is CASRGGDYGYTF. CDR3 in DNA: TGTGCCAGCAGAGGCGGCGACTATGGCTACACCTTC.

The J gene is TRBJ2-5, the V gene TRBV7-9; perhaps TRBD2 as D (6 bases). Trimming took off 4 bases at V and 5 bases at J, with 11 bases between the two ends. CDR3 length: 13 amino acids. Germline V gives CDR1 SEHNR, CDR2 FQNEAQ (reference sequence). The CDR3 loop reads CASSWQGGETQYF. The CDR3 DNA reads TGTGCCAGCAGCTGGCAAGGAGGGGAGACCCAGTACTTC.

This chain links TRBV5-1 with TRBJ1-5; D might be TRBD1 (5 bases). CDR3 size: 14 residues. Per germline, CDR1 SGHRS and CDR2 YFSETQ. Trimming shortened V by 4 bases and J by 4 bases, and 12 bases separated the two germline ends. Here the CDR3 DNA reads TGCGCCAGCAGCGCAGGAGGGGAAAATCAGCCCCAGCATTTT. Protein sequence: CASSAGGENQPQHF.

The chain uses TRBV6-6 and TRBJ1-1; 8 nucleotides align to TRBD1. This CDR3 comprises 15 residues. CDR1 is MNHNY, CDR2 SVGAGI, per germline (reference sequence). The junction had 8 bases not matched to a gene; V was cut back by 4 bases and J by 4 bases. CDR3 region: CASSSTGQGSTEAFF. As DNA, the CDR3 is TGTGCCAGCAGTTCAACAGGACAGGGAAGCACTGAAGCTTTCTTT.

V is TRBV7-8 and J is TRBJ1-5; D call uncertain. The CDR3 loop spans 16 amino acids. V was clipped by 1 base and J by 0 bases, with 10 bases between them. Germline V gene sequence: CDR1 SGHVS, CDR2 FQNEAQ. CDR3 loop: CASSLVGEYSNQPQHF. In DNA form, the CDR3 reads TGTGCCAGCAGCTTAGTCGGAGAATATAGCAATCAGCCCCAGCATTTT.

The V and J genes are TRBV19 and TRBJ2-1, with D perhaps TRBD1 (5 bases). Per the germline V gene, CDR1 is LNHDA and CDR2 is SQIVND (reference sequence). This CDR3 comprises 13 residues. Trimming pared 0 bases from V and 10 bases from J, leaving 10 bases between. The CDR3 region is CASSIDRRQEQFF. CDR3 in DNA: TGTGCCAGTAGTATAGATAGGAGACAGGAGCAGTTCTTC.

This clone was detected once. V is TRBV5-8 and J is TRBJ2-3; TRBD2 matches 9 bases. CDR1 is SGHTS and CDR2 is YDEGEE in the germline V gene. The CDR3 is 20 amino acids. Trimming cost V 0 bases and J 2 bases; bases outside gene matches: 16. The CDR3 loop is CASSLASGSGGFGITDTQYF. CDR3 nucleotides: TGTGCCAGCAGCTTGGCCTCGGGTAGCGGGGGTTTCGGAATCACAGATACGCAGTATTTT.

This clone was seen only a few times. This chain links TRBV6-6 with TRBJ1-5; unclear D gene. Germline V gene sequence: CDR1 MNHNY, CDR2 SVGAGI (reference sequence). V lost 6 bases and J lost 0, with 3 bases in between. The CDR3 loop spans 12 amino acids. DNA of the CDR3: TGTGCCAGCAGGTATAGCAATCAGCCCCAGCATTTT. As protein: CASRYSNQPQHF.

The chain carries TRBV7-6 and TRBJ2-5; 16 nucleotides align to TRBD2. Germline values: CDR1 SGHVS, CDR2 FNYEAQ. V shed 3 bases, J shed 5 bases, and the junction held 3 bases outside the gene matches. This CDR3 has 16 amino acids. For the CDR3, the DNA is TGTGCCAGCAGCTTGGGACTAGCGGGGGGGAGGGAGACCCAGTACTTC. Amino acid sequence: CASSLGLAGGRETQYF. The complete variable domain, with remaining parts taken from reference TRBV7-6 and TRBJ2-5, reads GAGVSQSPRYKVTKRGQDVALRCDPISGHVSLYWYRQALGQGPEFLTYFNYEAQQDKSGLPNDRFSAERPEGSISTLTIQRTEQRDSAMYRCASSLGLAGGRETQYFGPGTRLLVL.

The V and J genes are TRBV7-9 and TRBJ1-1; D gene ambiguous. CDR3 length equals 14 residues. V was cut by 1 base and J by 1 base, with 7 bases left in between. Germline loops: CDR1 SEHNR, CDR2 FQNEAQ (reference sequence). CDR3 residues: CASSLGSGNTEAFF. CDR3 DNA sequence: TGTGCCAGCAGCTTAGGGTCAGGGAACACTGAAGCTTTCTTT.

This clone was seen only a few times. Other DNA sequences from this sample encode an identical CDR3 as well. V is TRBV7-8 and J is TRBJ1-5; 7 nucleotides line up with TRBD1. This CDR3 spans 15 amino acids. Germline V gene data show CDR1 as SGHVS and CDR2 as FQNEAQ. Trimming at V came to 0 bases and at J to 2 bases, leaving 1 base not matched to a gene. The CDR3 nucleotides are TGTGCCAGCAGCTTAGCGGGGACAGGCAATCAGCCCCAGCATTTT. Residues: CASSLAGTGNQPQHF.

This clone was recorded once. V usage is TRBV28 and J usage is TRBJ2-1, with TRBD1 matching 7 bases. Looked up from germline, CDR1 is MDHEN and CDR2 is SYDVKM. Trimming at V came to 7 bases and at J to 3 bases, leaving 6 bases not matched to a gene. CDR3 length: 14 residues. Here the CDR3 DNA reads TGTGCCAGCAATATAAGGACAGGCTACAATGAGCAGTTCTTC. Protein sequence: CASNIRTGYNEQFF.

The V gene is TRBV6-5, the J gene TRBJ2-2; no definite D call. This CDR3 region has 15 residues. Germline CDR1 reads MNHEY; CDR2 reads SVGAGI. The V end lost 0 bases, the J end lost 4 bases, and 9 bases lay between the germline ends. The CDR3 is CASSYSIRSTGELFF. In DNA form, the CDR3 reads TGTGCCAGCAGTTACTCAATCAGGTCCACCGGGGAGCTGTTTTTT.